The 8 T cell receptor beta chains listed next were all sequenced from one sample in a study of a mutant IDH1 vaccine in newly diagnosed glioma. Time point: baseline, week 1 (first vaccination visit). Treatment specified: pre-vaccination baseline after standard-of-care therapy. Libraries were prepared by immunoSEQ multiplex PCR; TCRdb keeps only in-frame clonotypes and omits some of them. Of tens of thousands of clones in the sample, around 92% were seen once. The specimen comprised PBMCs, sampled from a glioma patient treated with radiotherapy, temozolomide or both. The receptors were gathered from a man between 50 and 59 years old with glioma.

This rearrangement joins TRBV21-1 to TRBJ2-2; the table's D call, TRBD1, has no DNA check behind it. TRBV21-1 is termed a pseudogene. CDR3 length: 17 residues. CDR3 sequence (DNA): TGTGCCAGCAGCAAAAACGGGCTACAGGATAACACCGGGGAGCTGTTTTTT. It codes for CASSKNGLQDNTGELFF.

The chain carries TRBV9 and TRBJ2-1; TRBD1 aligns across 7 bases. The ends lost 4 bases at V and 4 bases at J; junction bases unmatched: 8. This CDR3 region has 15 residues. Germline V gives CDR1 SGDLS, CDR2 YYNGEE. The CDR3 reads CASSPRGTEYNEQFF. The CDR3 nucleotides are TGTGCCAGCAGCCCCAGGGGGACAGAATACAATGAGCAGTTCTTC.

The chain carries TRBV9 and TRBJ2-7; possibly TRBD1 for D (5 bases). Deletions cut 0 bases from V and 2 bases from J, with 12 bases between. The CDR3 runs to 15 residues. Germline loops: CDR1 SGDLS, CDR2 YYNGEE. For the CDR3, the DNA is TGTGCCAGCAGCGTAGCTGTGGACACCACCTACGAGCAGTACTTC. Translation: CASSVAVDTTYEQYF.

The chain employs TRBV5-1 and TRBJ2-7, with D possibly matching TRBD2 (6 bases). Trimming removed 4 bases from V and 0 bases from J, with 8 bases in between. The germline CDR1 and CDR2 sequences are SGHRS and YFSETQ. CDR3 length: 13 residues. The CDR3 bases are TGCGCCAGCAGCGCGGGGCCCTCCTACGAGCAGTACTTC. It codes for CASSAGPSYEQYF.

The CDR3 spells CASSYPDEAFF. As DNA, the CDR3 is TGTGCCAGCAGTTATCCGGACGAAGCTTTCTTT. The gene calls are TRBV6-6 and TRBJ1-1; D not resolved. The CDR3 has 11 amino acids. Germline V gene data show CDR1 as MNHNY and CDR2 as SVGAGI (reference sequence). V lost 3 bases, J lost 8 bases, and 7 bases lay in between.

This rearrangement joins TRBV7-8 to TRBJ2-7; TRBD1 agrees at 11 bases. Trimming at V came to 5 bases and at J to 6 bases, leaving 6 bases not matched to a gene. This CDR3 has 14 residues. The germline CDR1 and CDR2 sequences are SGHVS and FQNEAQ. As DNA, the CDR3 is TGTGCCAGCAGCCTCGGGACAGGGGGACCCGAGCAGTACTTC. Its translation: CASSLGTGGPEQYF. The variable domain in full, with the rest retrieved from reference TRBV7-8 and TRBJ2-7, is GAGVSQSPRYKVAKRGQDVALRCDPISGHVSLFWYQQALGQGPEFLTYFQNEAQLDKSGLPSDRFFAERPEGSVSTLKIQRTQQEDSAVYLCASSLGTGGPEQYFGPGTRLTVT.

The rearrangement uses TRBV5-4 and TRBJ1-1; D is ambiguous. The CDR3 has 14 residues. Germline values: CDR1 SGHNT, CDR2 YYREEE (reference sequence). V shed 6 bases and J shed 4 bases, with 16 bases lying between them. As DNA, the CDR3 is TGTGCCAGCACCACTCGGGGTGTGGGCACTGAAGCTTTCTTT. This translates into CASTTRGVGTEAFF.

CDR3 protein: CASSLAIDLDTQYF. The CDR3 nucleotides read TGCGCCAGCAGCTTGGCCATAGATCTGGATACGCAGTATTTT. The rearrangement links TRBV5-1 to TRBJ2-3; no clear D gene. CDR1 SGHRS and CDR2 YFSETQ come from the germline V gene. The CDR3 is made up of 14 amino acids. V was shortened by 0 bases and J by 6 bases, with 11 bases between the two germline ends. Full variable domain (missing parts from reference TRBV5-1 and TRBJ2-3): KAGVTQTPRYLIKTRGQQVTLSCSPISGHRSVSWYQQTPGQGLQFLFEYFSETQRNKGNFPGRFSGRQFSNSRSEMNVSTLELGDSALYLCASSLAIDLDTQYFGPGTRLTVL.